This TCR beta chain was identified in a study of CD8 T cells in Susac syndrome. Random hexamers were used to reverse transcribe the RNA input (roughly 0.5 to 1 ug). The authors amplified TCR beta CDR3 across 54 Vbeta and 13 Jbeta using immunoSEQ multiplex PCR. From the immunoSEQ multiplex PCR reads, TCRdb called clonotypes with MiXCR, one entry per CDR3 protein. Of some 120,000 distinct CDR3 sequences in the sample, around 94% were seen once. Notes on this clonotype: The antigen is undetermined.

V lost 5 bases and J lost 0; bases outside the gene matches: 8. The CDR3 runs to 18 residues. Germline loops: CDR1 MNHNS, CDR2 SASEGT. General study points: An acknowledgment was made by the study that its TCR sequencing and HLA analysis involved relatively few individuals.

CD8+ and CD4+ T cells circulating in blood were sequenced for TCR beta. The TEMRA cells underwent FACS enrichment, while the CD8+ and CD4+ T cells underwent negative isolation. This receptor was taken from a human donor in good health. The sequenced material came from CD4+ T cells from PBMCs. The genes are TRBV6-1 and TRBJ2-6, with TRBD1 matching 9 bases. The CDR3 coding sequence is TGTGCCAGCAGTCCCCTGGGACAGGGATTCTCTGGGGCCAACGTCCTGACTTTC. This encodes CASSPLGQGFSGANVLTF.